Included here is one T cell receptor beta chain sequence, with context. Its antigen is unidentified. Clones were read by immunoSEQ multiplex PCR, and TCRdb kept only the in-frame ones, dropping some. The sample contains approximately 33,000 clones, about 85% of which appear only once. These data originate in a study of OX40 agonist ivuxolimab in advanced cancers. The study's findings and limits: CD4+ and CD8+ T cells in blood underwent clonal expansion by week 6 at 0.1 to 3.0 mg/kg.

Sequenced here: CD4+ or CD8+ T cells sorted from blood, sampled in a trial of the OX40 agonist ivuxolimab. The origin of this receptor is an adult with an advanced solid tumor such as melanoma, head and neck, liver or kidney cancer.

CDR3 amino acids: CASSLTGDHSYEQYF. The CDR3 nucleotides read TGTGCCAGCAGTCTTACAGGTGATCACTCCTACGAGCAGTACTTC. The chain combines TRBV27 with TRBJ2-7, with D perhaps matching TRBD1 (5 bases). Germline V gene data show CDR1 as MNHEY and CDR2 as SMNVEV (reference sequence). V was clipped by 5 bases and J by 0 bases, with 14 bases between them. CDR3 length: 15 residues.